The clone carrying this T cell receptor beta chain was recorded at least ten times. The record originates from a study of early T cells in non-severe SARS-CoV-2 infection. TCRdb re-called the 5' RACE reads with MiXCR, one entry per CDR3 protein. The profile shows some 30,000 distinct CDR3 sequences, roughly 9.2% of them singletons. The germline CDR1 and CDR2 sequences are SGHTA and FQGNSA. Trimming shortened V by 5 bases and J by 5 bases, and 3 bases separated the two germline ends. This CDR3 has 11 residues. The sequenced sample was whole blood. The receptor was derived from an adult who was a healthcare worker with PCR-confirmed SARS-CoV-2 infection or an uninfected control (not recorded which). The chain is built from TRBV7-2 and TRBJ1-4; D gene ambiguous. The CDR3 DNA sequence: TGTGCCAGCAGCCTGAATGAAAAACTGTTTTTT. As protein: CASSLNEKLFF. The complete variable domain, with remaining parts taken from reference TRBV7-2 and TRBJ1-4, reads GAGVSQSPSNKVTEKGKDVELRCDPISGHTALYWYRQSLGQGLEFLIYFQGNSAPDKSGLPSDRFSAERTGGSVSTLTIQRTQQEDSAVYLCASSLNEKLFFGSGTQLSVL.